The 9 T cell receptor beta chains reported below all come from one sample, sequenced in a study of lymphopenia after photon versus proton radiotherapy. Generated by immunoSEQ multiplex PCR, the TCRdb table keeps only in-frame clones and is missing some. The sample carries some 16,000 clones, approximately 82% recorded once. The sample consisted of peripheral blood, taken from a patient treated with proton-based radiotherapy. The receptors originated from a man between 65 and 85 years old with pancreatic cancer.

This sequence joins TRBV19 and TRBJ2-7, with unresolved D. Germline assignment: CDR1 LNHDA and CDR2 SQIVND (reference sequence). V was shortened by 1 base and J by 0 bases, with 7 bases between the two germline ends. CDR3 length: 14 amino acids. The chain's CDR3 is CASSIARDSYEQYF. CDR3 in DNA: TGTGCCAGTAGTATAGCTAGGGACTCCTACGAGCAGTACTTC.

CDR3 loop: CATSWTGGGYEQYF. The CDR3 DNA is TGTGCCACATCGTGGACAGGGGGTGGGTACGAGCAGTACTTC. V is TRBV6-1 and J is TRBJ2-7; 10 nucleotides line up with TRBD1. Germline lookup yields CDR1 MNHNS and CDR2 SASEGT. The CDR3 is made up of 14 amino acids. V shed 10 bases, J shed 4 bases, and the junction held 10 bases outside the gene matches.

The chain uses TRBV7-3 and TRBJ2-2; D is possibly TRBD2 (5 bases). V lost 5 bases to trimming and J lost 0 bases, with 10 bases between them. The germline V gene has CDR1 SGHTA and CDR2 FQGTGA. The CDR3 contains 15 residues. The DNA for the CDR3 is TGTGCCAGCAGCCCGGCCGGGACGAACACCGGGGAGCTGTTTTTT. It is translated as CASSPAGTNTGELFF. The complete variable domain, with remaining parts taken from reference TRBV7-3 and TRBJ2-2, reads GAGVSQTPSNKVTEKGKYVELRCDPISGHTALYWYRQSLGQGPEFLIYFQGTGAADDSGLPNDRFFAVRPEGSVSTLKIQRTERGDSAVYLCASSPAGTNTGELFFGEGSRLTVL.

The CDR3 sequence is CAISVQSPGNTIYF. DNA for the CDR3: TGTGCCATCAGTGTGCAGTCCCCTGGAAACACCATATATTTT. The genes are TRBV10-3 and TRBJ1-3, with D unclear. Germline loops: CDR1 ENHRY, CDR2 SYGVKD. This CDR3 is 14 amino acids long. The V and J ends lost 4 bases and 2 bases respectively, with 9 bases between them.

Points on this clone: A junction end diverges from the germline sequence, so it may reflect a read error. The chain couples TRBV9 to TRBJ2-2; TRBD1 aligns across 7 bases. The CDR3 covers 19 residues. Germline values: CDR1 SGDLS, CDR2 YYNGEE. The CDR3 sequence is CASSEGVEYGTVEHRGAVF. CDR3 DNA sequence: TGTGCCAGCAGCGAAGGAGTTGAGTACGGGACAGTCGAACACCGGGGAGCTGTTTTT.

The chain combines TRBV5-1 with TRBJ1-2; 10 positions match TRBD1. Germline CDR1 is SGHRS and CDR2 is YFSETQ. This CDR3 has 15 residues. The V and J ends lost 4 bases and 4 bases, in that order; junction bases with no gene match: 7. CDR3 nucleotide sequence: TGCGCCAGCAGCGCCCGACAGGGGGCGTCCTATGGCTACACCTTC. Its protein product is CASSARQGASYGYTF.

This chain uses TRBV19 with TRBJ2-3; 8 positions agree with TRBD1. V lost 5 bases, J lost 1 base, and 8 bases stayed unmatched. The CDR3 runs to 16 residues. The V gene's germline CDR1 is LNHDA and CDR2 SQIVND (reference sequence). Here the CDR3 reads CASSAAGGYRTDTQYF. CDR3 DNA: TGTGCCAGTAGTGCCGCAGGGGGCTACCGCACAGATACGCAGTATTTT.

V and J are TRBV10-3 and TRBJ1-5; a possible D gene is TRBD1 (5 bases). This CDR3 has 14 residues. Germline values: CDR1 ENHRY, CDR2 SYGVKD. Trimming removed 4 bases at V and 2 bases at J, with 9 bases between. The CDR3 DNA reads as TGTGCCATCAGTGCCACGGGGGGCAATCAGCCCCAGCATTTT. Translated: CAISATGGNQPQHF.

The chain couples TRBV5-1 to TRBJ1-1; the D is unclear. The CDR3 contains 15 residues. Germline V CDR1 and CDR2: SGHRS, YFSETQ. Trimming stripped 0 bases from V and 0 bases from J, with 9 bases between. This chain's CDR3 is CASSLAGPMNTEAFF. Here the CDR3 DNA reads TGCGCCAGCAGCTTGGCAGGCCCTATGAACACTGAAGCTTTCTTT.